What follows is one TCR beta chain and its context. The germline gives CDR1 MNHEY, CDR2 SVGAGI. V lost 6 bases and J lost 4, with 11 bases in between. This CDR3 region has 13 residues. Sequenced by immunoSEQ multiplex PCR; TCRdb stores in-frame clones only, minus some. The sample holds about 280,000 clones, 75% to 90% seen once. The record originates from a study of blood T cell repertoires in COVID-19. The chain links TRBV6-5 to TRBJ2-3, with D possibly matching TRBD2 (6 bases). Sequencing was performed on peripheral blood. The sequence derives from a man aged 45-65 years with acute or convalescent COVID-19. The CDR3 DNA follows: TGTGCCAGCAGGGGGACTGTCTCAGATACGCAGTATTTT. It translates to CASRGTVSDTQYF.